This TCR beta chain comes out of a study of cytomegalovirus exposure and HLA in healthy donors. PCR was performed using 60 Vbeta and 13 Jbeta primers. Sequencing used immunoSEQ multiplex PCR; TCRdb keeps in-frame clones, though not all of them. The sample consists of more than 95,000 clones, about 70% of them appearing once. Study-level points and caveats: The study labeled approximately 150 TCR beta chains cytomegalovirus-associated.

The count of this clone is one. Antigen: not known. The CDR3 runs 13 residues. The germline CDR1 and CDR2 sequences are SGHTA and FQGNSA. V was trimmed by 5 bases and J by 6 bases, leaving 13 bases between them. Healthy individuals who donated bone marrow served as the donors. Nominally healthy donors were sampled, though unrecorded immune exposures were likely. The chain recombines TRBV7-2 with TRBJ1-2; D perhaps matches TRBD1 (6 bases). The TCR was taken from a female donor in good health and CMV-seropositive. Sequenced: PBMCs. DNA of the CDR3: TGTGCCAGCAGCGTCACAGGGAAGGATGGCTACACCTTC. This encodes CASSVTGKDGYTF.